This TCR beta chain was identified in a study of identical twins. The germline gives CDR1 SGHRS, CDR2 YFSETQ. The CDR3 covers 16 residues. The J segment lost 3 bases and the V segment lost 0 bases, leaving 7 bases of the junction unmatched. This clonotype was seen more than once but under ten times. Its specificity is unknown. Template switching, a step in the protocol, added a universal primer site, and cDNA carried unique molecular identifiers. TCRdb analysed the 5' RACE reads with MiXCR anew, one entry per CDR3 protein. The profile covers some 660,000 distinct CDR3 sequences, with about 9.4% appearing a single time and approximately 0.94% taken by the ten largest. Notes on the study in general: Out-of-frame TCR alpha sharing observed in monozygotic twins exceeded model estimates. Because invariant MAIT and iNKT cells could be present, zero-insertion analyses could be partly confounded.

These sequences were also reported in another study, on yellow fever vaccine responses in identical twins. That study adds: The authors reported partly convergent, partly personalized vaccine responses in identical twins.

The receptor's source is a young woman in good health. V usage is TRBV5-1 and J usage is TRBJ2-3, with 7 bases identical to TRBD2. Material for sequencing was PBMCs. Here the CDR3 reads CASSLVIPSGTDTQYF. Written as DNA, the CDR3 is TGCGCCAGCAGCTTGGTAATTCCTAGCGGAACAGATACGCAGTATTTT.